The 5 T cell receptor beta chains in this list originate from one sample, sequenced in a study of CD8+ T cells in alopecia areata (dated by TCRdb to between 2018 and 2020). Libraries were made using the immunoSEQ multiplex PCR assay. RNA was extracted from all samples and reverse transcribed into cDNA, which served as template for TCR sequencing. TCRdb provides this immuneACCESS table in a form limited to in-frame rearrangements. Some clones are lacking; in checked studies, under half of them reflect an unresolved V gene, and why the rest are absent is not known. The sample table lists 150,000 or so clones, around 47% of them with a count of one. Around 7% of the sample is held by the ten biggest clonotypes. Sequencing was done on a sample of CD4+ T cells sorted from blood. The origin of the receptors is a human donor with alopecia areata.

This chain connects TRBV7-2 to TRBJ2-5; D may be TRBD1 or TRBD2 (5 bases each). In germline, CDR1 is SGHTA, CDR2 FQGNSA. The CDR3 sequence is 13 residues long. The germline V and J ends were trimmed by 5 bases and 1 base, with 8 bases remaining between them. As DNA, the CDR3 is TGTGCCAGCAGCCCGGGGCCCCAAGAGACCCAGTACTTC. This encodes CASSPGPQETQYF.

V usage is TRBV30 and J usage is TRBJ2-2; no reliable D call. The CDR3 is made up of 14 amino acids. V lost 7 bases to trimming and J lost 0 bases, with 12 bases between them. Germline V gives CDR1 GTSNPN, CDR2 SVGIG (reference sequence). The CDR3 DNA follows: TGTGCCTACAGTAGGACGGCGAACACCGGGGAGCTGTTTTTT. It encodes CAYSRTANTGELFF.

This clone was seen a few times. The rearrangement uses TRBV23-1 and TRBJ1-1, with 7 nucleotides matching TRBD1. TRBV23-1 is assigned to the ORF class and has an uncertain function. J gave up 6 bases and V 11 bases, and 12 bases lay outside the gene matches. CDR3 length equals 13 residues. The CDR3 coding sequence is TGCGCCCGCACTGTCGAGGGGGCTGCTGAAGCTTTCTTT. Its translation: CARTVEGAAEAFF.

The chain employs TRBV2 and TRBJ2-5; maybe TRBD2 (6 bases). The V end lost 6 bases, the J end lost 6 bases, and 14 bases lay between the germline ends. The germline CDR1 and CDR2 sequences are SNHLY and FYNNEI. CDR3 length equals 13 residues. This CDR3 reads CASSGDRGKTQYF. Here the CDR3 DNA reads TGTGCCAGCAGCGGGGACCGCGGGAAGACCCAGTACTTC.

About this clone: At one end the junction does not follow the germline gene, possibly because of a read error. V is TRBV5-1 and J is TRBJ2-2, with 8 bases identical to TRBD1. The length of the CDR3 is 15 residues. Germline lookup yields CDR1 SGHRS and CDR2 YFSETQ. The CDR3 here is CASRLGTGDTGELFF. CDR3 nucleotides: TGCGCCAGCCGCTTGGGGACAGGCGACACCGGGGAGCTGTTTTTT.